The next 26 T cell receptor beta chains were all read from a single sample in a study of identical twins' blood T cells. One entry per CDR3 protein results from TCRdb running MiXCR on the 5' RACE reads. The table lists 350,000 to 400,000 distinct CDR3 sequences, roughly 31% of them singletons, with about 6% in the top ten. Material: PBMCs. These receptors all come from a woman aged 18 to 49 in good health.

In the case of this clonotype: A much more abundant neighbour one base away suggests this may be a read error. The chain employs TRBV29-1 and TRBJ1-1; D gene ambiguous. V was shortened by 3 bases and J by 6 bases, with 11 bases between the two germline ends. This CDR3 comprises 12 residues. CDR1 and CDR2 (germline): SQVTM, ANQGSEA. CDR3 sequence: CSVDSVSAEAFF. The CDR3 coding sequence is TGCAGCGTTGATAGTGTAAGCGCTGAAGCTTTCTTT.

This clonotype was detected ten times or more. The chain uses TRBV2 and TRBJ1-5; D uncertain. The V and J ends lost 0 bases and 4 bases respectively, with 13 bases between them. CDR1 SNHLY and CDR2 FYNNEI come from the germline V gene. The CDR3 contains 16 residues. Written as DNA, the CDR3 is TGTGCCAGCAGTGAAGCCCAGACACGGAGAAATCAGCCCCAGCATTTT. Amino acid sequence: CASSEAQTRRNQPQHF.

This clonotype was recorded a few times. The chain carries TRBV20-1 and TRBJ1-1; no definite D call. The V gene's germline CDR1 is DFQATT and CDR2 SNEGSKA (reference sequence). The CDR3 extends over 11 amino acids. The V gene lost 1 base and the J gene lost 11 bases, with 11 bases spanning the gap. CDR3 amino acids: CSARVGVYAFF. The CDR3 nucleotides read TGCAGTGCTAGAGTTGGGGTTTACGCTTTCTTT.

This clonotype was recorded many times. The gene calls are TRBV4-3 and TRBJ2-1; unclear D gene. Trimming left V 4 bases short and J 3 bases short, with 10 bases between. In germline, CDR1 is LGHNA, CDR2 YSLEER. CDR3 length: 14 residues. The CDR3 loop is CASSPGSIYNEQFF. DNA of the CDR3: TGCGCCAGCAGCCCCGGATCAATCTACAATGAGCAGTTCTTC.

This clonotype occurred a few times. This sequence joins TRBV5-1 and TRBJ1-1, with a tentative D call TRBD1 (6 bases). CDR3 length equals 14 residues. CDR1 is SGHRS, CDR2 YFSETQ, per germline. V shed 7 bases and J shed 1 base, with 14 bases lying between them. The CDR3 bases are TGCGCCAGCCGTTCAGGACAGCAGAACACTGAAGCTTTCTTT. Its translation is CASRSGQQNTEAFF.

This clonotype was observed a handful of times. The chain combines TRBV11-2 with TRBJ2-7, with D perhaps being TRBD1 or TRBD2 (5 bases each). Germline loops: CDR1 SGHAT, CDR2 FQNNGV. Deletions cut 2 bases from V and 5 bases from J, with 19 bases between. This CDR3 is 16 amino acids long. Here the CDR3 DNA reads TGTGCCAGCAGCTTATCGTCGGACCGGGGCAGGGACGAGCAGTACTTC. This translates into CASSLSSDRGRDEQYF.

With respect to this clonotype: One junction end does not reproduce the germline sequence, and a read error may be involved. This sequence joins TRBV28 and TRBJ2-1, with 14 positions matching TRBD2. The CDR3 covers 16 residues. Germline lookup yields CDR1 MDHEN and CDR2 SYDVKM. The DNA for the CDR3 is TGTGCCAGCAGCGCCGGGACTAGCGGGAGTGCGTATGAGAAGTTCTTC. Amino acids: CASSAGTSGSAYEKFF.

The chain combines TRBV20-1 with TRBJ2-7; possibly TRBD1 or TRBD2 for D (5 bases each). This CDR3 has 14 amino acids. Germline V gene data show CDR1 as DFQATT and CDR2 as SNEGSKA (reference sequence). This CDR3 is CSGALQSFSYEQYF. CDR3 sequence (DNA): TGCAGCGGGGCCCTGCAAAGCTTCTCCTACGAGCAGTACTTC.

This clonotype came up a few times. V is TRBV18 and J is TRBJ1-6; D is unresolved. This CDR3 has 15 amino acids. Germline CDR1 and CDR2: KGHSH and LQKENI. Trimming removed 3 bases from V and 7 bases from J, with 13 bases in between. The CDR3 reads CASSPVGRGNSPLHF. The CDR3 coding sequence is TGTGCCAGCTCACCGGTCGGACGTGGGAATTCACCCCTCCACTTT.

This chain joins TRBV5-1 and TRBJ1-5, with D uncertain. In germline, CDR1 is SGHRS, CDR2 YFSETQ. CDR3 size: 15 residues. V was cut by 4 bases and J by 2 bases, with 13 bases left in between. The DNA of the CDR3 is TGCGCCAGCAGCCCTCAGCCGGGAGGCAATCAGCCCCAGCATTTT. Its protein is CASSPQPGGNQPQHF.

The rearrangement joins TRBV20-1 to TRBJ1-4; possibly TRBD1 for D (5 bases). The length of the CDR3 is 14 residues. The ends were cut back, 6 bases at V and 5 bases at J, with 16 bases in the middle. The germline CDR1 and CDR2 sequences are DFQATT and SNEGSKA (reference sequence). The CDR3 DNA follows: TGCAGTGCCACCATTGGGGGGGGGAATGAAAAACTGTTTTTT. The encoded protein is CSATIGGGNEKLFF.

V and J are TRBV29-1 and TRBJ2-2; 7 nucleotides align to TRBD2. This CDR3 region has 11 residues. Germline V gene sequence: CDR1 SQVTM, CDR2 ANQGSEA. J was trimmed by 7 bases and V by 6 bases; bases with no gene match: 2. The CDR3 DNA reads as TGCAGCGTAGGGGACTACGGGGAGCTGTTTTTT. Translated: CSVGDYGELFF.

The chain couples TRBV20-1 to TRBJ2-1, with D perhaps TRBD2 (5 bases). Germline assignment: CDR1 DFQATT and CDR2 SNEGSKA (reference sequence). This CDR3 has 14 amino acids. The V end lost 7 bases, the J end lost 0 bases, and 13 bases lay between the germline ends. CDR3 in DNA: TGCAGTGTAGCGAGGAGTCTCTCCTACAATGAGCAGTTCTTC. This codes for CSVARSLSYNEQFF.

This sequence joins TRBV10-1 and TRBJ2-3; D is possibly TRBD1 (5 bases). This CDR3 region has 15 residues. Germline-derived CDR1 and CDR2 are WNHNN and SYGVQD (reference sequence). Trimming stripped 2 bases from V and 2 bases from J, with 11 bases between. CDR3 amino acids: CASSEKGIYTDTQYF. CDR3 DNA sequence: TGCGCCAGCAGTGAGAAGGGGATATACACAGATACGCAGTATTTT.

The genes are TRBV20-1 and TRBJ1-1, with TRBD1 as a possible D gene (5 bases). The CDR3 runs to 13 residues. Germline V lookup: CDR1 DFQATT, CDR2 SNEGSKA (reference sequence). Between the trimmed V and J ends, which lost 7 bases and 3 bases, there was a span of 15 bases. The CDR3 is CSVRGQGYTEAFF. For the CDR3, the DNA is TGCAGTGTTAGGGGTCAGGGTTACACTGAAGCTTTCTTT.

This clonotype was seen at least ten times. The chain links TRBV29-1 to TRBJ1-5, with 7 positions matching TRBD1. This CDR3 has 14 residues. In germline, CDR1 is SQVTM, CDR2 ANQGSEA. The junction had 8 bases not matched to a gene; V was cut back by 6 bases and J by 3 bases. CDR3 protein: CSVQTGQSNQPQHF. CDR3 nucleotides: TGCAGCGTGCAAACGGGACAGTCCAATCAGCCCCAGCATTTT.

The V call is TRBV12-5, the J call TRBJ2-3; D remains unclear. Germline V CDR1 and CDR2: LGHNT, FRNRAP. The V end was cut by 10 bases, the J end by 2 bases, with 13 bases between. This CDR3 comprises 13 residues. DNA of the CDR3: TGTGCTACTAGGCTTGGGTCCACAGATACGCAGTATTTT. Translating it yields CATRLGSTDTQYF.

The V call is TRBV2, the J call TRBJ1-1; unclear D gene. V lost 6 bases and J 10 bases, leaving 9 bases between the germline ends. The CDR3 is made up of 10 amino acids. Germline CDR1 is SNHLY and CDR2 is FYNNEI. The CDR3 loop reads CASRGPVAFF. CDR3 sequence (DNA): TGTGCCAGCAGGGGCCCGGTAGCTTTCTTT.

A few counts support this clonotype. The V call is TRBV29-1, the J call TRBJ1-1; no reliable D call. This CDR3 comprises 13 residues. CDR1 and CDR2 from the germline V gene are SQVTM and ANQGSEA. V gave up 4 bases and J gave up 0 bases, with 9 bases separating them. CDR3 residues: CSVGVGMNTEAFF. The CDR3 nucleotides read TGCAGCGTTGGGGTAGGAATGAACACTGAAGCTTTCTTT.

The rearrangement links TRBV29-1 to TRBJ1-1; D is unresolved. V was cut by 6 bases and J by 7 bases, with 12 bases left in between. The CDR3 sequence is 11 residues long. CDR1 is SQVTM, CDR2 ANQGSEA, per germline. The CDR3 is CSVDTTDEAFF. For the CDR3, the DNA is TGCAGCGTCGACACTACGGATGAAGCTTTCTTT.

This clonotype appeared a few times. The chain employs TRBV20-1 and TRBJ1-1; 9 nucleotides agree with TRBD1. The germline V gene has CDR1 DFQATT and CDR2 SNEGSKA (reference sequence). The CDR3 runs to 14 residues. V was pared by 6 bases and J by 1 base, with 6 bases of the junction left unmatched. CDR3: CSAEQGAGNTEAFF. The DNA for the CDR3 is TGCAGTGCCGAACAGGGGGCGGGGAACACTGAAGCTTTCTTT.

This chain joins TRBV2 and TRBJ1-5; D gene ambiguous. In germline, CDR1 is SNHLY, CDR2 FYNNEI. The CDR3 consists of 12 residues. V was shortened by 7 bases and J by 3 bases, with 7 bases between the two germline ends. CDR3 DNA sequence: TGTGCCAGCACGTCGGACAATCAGCCCCAGCATTTT. Its translation: CASTSDNQPQHF.

This clonotype was detected a few times. The gene calls are TRBV9 and TRBJ2-7; TRBD1 agrees at 8 bases. Germline V lookup: CDR1 SGDLS, CDR2 YYNGEE. This CDR3 comprises 14 residues. With 1 base clipped from V and 5 bases from J, the junction kept 5 bases outside the gene matches. The CDR3 spells CASSVSGQGNEQYF. The CDR3 DNA follows: TGTGCCAGCAGCGTATCAGGACAGGGTAACGAGCAGTACTTC.

This clonotype was detected a few times. This chain connects TRBV12-3 or TRBV12-4 to TRBJ2-1; D gene ambiguous. This CDR3 is 12 amino acids long. With 3 bases removed from V and 15 bases from J, the gap between germline ends came to 15 bases. The CDR3 here is CASSFRTFAPFF. The CDR3 coding sequence is TGTGCCAGCAGTTTCCGCACCTTCGCTCCGTTCTTC.

The CDR3 is CASSYDRTSTDTQYF. In DNA, the CDR3 is TGTGCCAGCTCCTACGACAGGACGAGCACAGATACGCAGTATTTT. The rearrangement links TRBV18 to TRBJ2-3; tentative D call: TRBD1 (6 bases). This CDR3 spans 15 amino acids. Germline loops: CDR1 KGHSH, CDR2 LQKENI. V was cut by 6 bases and J by 0 bases, with 13 bases left in between.

This clonotype was counted a few times. The CDR3 protein is CSARDLGRDEQFF. CDR3 DNA sequence: TGCAGTGCTAGAGATTTGGGAAGGGATGAGCAGTTCTTC. The J gene is TRBJ2-1, the V gene TRBV20-1; D gene uncertain. The germline V and J ends were trimmed by 0 bases and 8 bases, with 11 bases remaining between them. Germline loops: CDR1 DFQATT, CDR2 SNEGSKA (reference sequence). The CDR3 runs 13 residues.